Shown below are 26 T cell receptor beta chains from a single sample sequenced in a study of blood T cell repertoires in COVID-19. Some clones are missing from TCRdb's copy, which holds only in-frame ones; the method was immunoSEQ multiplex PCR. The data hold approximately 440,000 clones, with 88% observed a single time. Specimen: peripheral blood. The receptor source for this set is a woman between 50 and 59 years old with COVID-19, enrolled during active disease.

CDR3 nucleotide sequence: TGCGCCAGCAGCCTCCGAAGTAGTACAGGGATAGGAAACACCATATATTTT. It translates to CASSLRSSTGIGNTIYF. This chain links TRBV5-1 with TRBJ1-3, with a weak D call TRBD1 (6 bases). Germline CDR1 reads SGHRS; CDR2 reads YFSETQ. V was trimmed by 4 bases and J by 4 bases, leaving 21 bases between them. There are 17 residues in the CDR3. Together with reference TRBV5-1 and TRBJ1-3, the CDR3 gives the full variable domain: KAGVTQTPRYLIKTRGQQVTLSCSPISGHRSVSWYQQTPGQGLQFLFEYFSETQRNKGNFPGRFSGRQFSNSRSEMNVSTLELGDSALYLCASSLRSSTGIGNTIYFGEGSWLTVV.

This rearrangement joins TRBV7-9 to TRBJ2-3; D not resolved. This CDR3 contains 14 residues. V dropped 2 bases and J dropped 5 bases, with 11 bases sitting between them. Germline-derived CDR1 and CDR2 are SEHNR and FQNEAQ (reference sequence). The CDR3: CASSLTSVEDTQYF. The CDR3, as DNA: TGTGCCAGCAGCTTAACCAGCGTCGAAGATACGCAGTATTTT. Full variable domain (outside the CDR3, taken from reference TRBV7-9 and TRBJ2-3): DTGVSQNPRHKITKRGQNVTFRCDPISEHNRLYWYRQTLGQGPEFLTYFQNEAQLEKSRLLSDRFSAERPKGSFSTLEIQRTEQGDSAMYLCASSLTSVEDTQYFGPGTRLTVL.

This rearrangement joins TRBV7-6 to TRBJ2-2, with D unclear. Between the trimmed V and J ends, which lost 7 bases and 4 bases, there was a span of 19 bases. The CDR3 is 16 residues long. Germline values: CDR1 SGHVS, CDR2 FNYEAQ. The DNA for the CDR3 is TGTGCCAGCACTCCGCTGGTTGGCGGTGGCACCGGGGAGCTGTTTTTT. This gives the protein CASTPLVGGGTGELFF.

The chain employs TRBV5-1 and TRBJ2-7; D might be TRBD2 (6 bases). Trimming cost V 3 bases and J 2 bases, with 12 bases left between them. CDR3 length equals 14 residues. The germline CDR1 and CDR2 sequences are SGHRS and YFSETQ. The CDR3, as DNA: TGCGCCAGCAGCTACACGGGGGTACCCTACGAGCAGTACTTC. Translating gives CASSYTGVPYEQYF.

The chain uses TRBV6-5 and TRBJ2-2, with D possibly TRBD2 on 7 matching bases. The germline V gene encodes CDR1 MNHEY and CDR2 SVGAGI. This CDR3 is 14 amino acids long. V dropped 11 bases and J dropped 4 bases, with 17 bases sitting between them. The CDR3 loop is CAAQGLLRTGELFF. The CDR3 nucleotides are TGTGCCGCACAGGGACTACTGCGCACCGGGGAGCTGTTTTTT.

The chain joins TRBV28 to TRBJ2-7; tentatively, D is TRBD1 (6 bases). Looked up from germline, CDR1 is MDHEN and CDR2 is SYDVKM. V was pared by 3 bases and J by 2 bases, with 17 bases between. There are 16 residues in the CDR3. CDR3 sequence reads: CASSFYSGHSAYEQYF. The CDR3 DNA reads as TGTGCCAGCAGTTTTTACTCGGGACATTCAGCCTACGAGCAGTACTTC.

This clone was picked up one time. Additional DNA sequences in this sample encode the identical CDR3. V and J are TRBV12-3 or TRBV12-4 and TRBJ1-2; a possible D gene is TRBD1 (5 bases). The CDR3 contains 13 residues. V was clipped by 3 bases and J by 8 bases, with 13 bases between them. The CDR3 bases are TGTGCCAGCAGTTTGTCTAGGGGATACGGCTACACCTTC. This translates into CASSLSRGYGYTF.

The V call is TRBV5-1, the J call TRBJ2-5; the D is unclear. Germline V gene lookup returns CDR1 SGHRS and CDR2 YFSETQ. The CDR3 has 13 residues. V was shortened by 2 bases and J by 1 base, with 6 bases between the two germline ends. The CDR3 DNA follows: TGCGCCAGCAGCTTCATCCCCCAAGAGACCCAGTACTTC. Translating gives CASSFIPQETQYF.

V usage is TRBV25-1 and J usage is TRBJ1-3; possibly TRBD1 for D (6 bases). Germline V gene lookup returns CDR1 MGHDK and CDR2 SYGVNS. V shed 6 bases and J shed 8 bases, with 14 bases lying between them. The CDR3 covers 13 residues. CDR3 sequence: CASSLQGMHTIYF. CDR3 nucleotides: TGTGCCAGCAGCCTACAGGGAATGCACACCATATATTTT.

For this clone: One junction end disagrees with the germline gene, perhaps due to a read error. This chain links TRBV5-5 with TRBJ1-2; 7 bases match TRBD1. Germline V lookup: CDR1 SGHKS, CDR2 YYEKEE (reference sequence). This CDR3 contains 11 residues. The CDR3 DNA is TGTGCCAGCAGCTTGGACAGGGGCTTCCTCTTC. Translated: CASSLDRGFLF.

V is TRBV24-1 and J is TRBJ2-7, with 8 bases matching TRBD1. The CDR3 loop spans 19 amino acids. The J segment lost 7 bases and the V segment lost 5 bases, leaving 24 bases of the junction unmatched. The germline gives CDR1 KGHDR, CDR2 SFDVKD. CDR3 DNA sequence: TGTGCCACCAGTGGCCTACGGGACAGGCAGACGAGGGGCTTGGGGGAGCAGTACTTC. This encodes CATSGLRDRQTRGLGEQYF.

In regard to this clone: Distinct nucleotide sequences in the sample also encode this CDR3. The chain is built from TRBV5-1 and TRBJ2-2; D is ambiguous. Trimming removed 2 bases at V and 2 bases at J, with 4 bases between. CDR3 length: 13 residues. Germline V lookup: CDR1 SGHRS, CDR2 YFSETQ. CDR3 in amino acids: CASSFINTGELFF. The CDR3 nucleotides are TGCGCCAGCAGCTTTATAAACACCGGGGAGCTGTTTTTT.

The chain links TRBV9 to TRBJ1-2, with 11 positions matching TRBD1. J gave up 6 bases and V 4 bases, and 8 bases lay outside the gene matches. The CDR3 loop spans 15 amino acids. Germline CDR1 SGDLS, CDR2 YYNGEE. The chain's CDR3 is CASSSLGQGGDGYTF. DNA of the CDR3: TGTGCCAGCAGCAGTCTGGGACAGGGGGGAGATGGCTACACCTTC.

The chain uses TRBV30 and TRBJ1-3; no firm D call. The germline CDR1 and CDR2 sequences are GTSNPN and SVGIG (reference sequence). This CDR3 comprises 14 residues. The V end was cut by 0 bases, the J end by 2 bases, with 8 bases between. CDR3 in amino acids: CAWSVRRAGNTIYF. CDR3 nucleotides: TGTGCCTGGAGTGTACGGCGGGCTGGAAACACCATATATTTT.

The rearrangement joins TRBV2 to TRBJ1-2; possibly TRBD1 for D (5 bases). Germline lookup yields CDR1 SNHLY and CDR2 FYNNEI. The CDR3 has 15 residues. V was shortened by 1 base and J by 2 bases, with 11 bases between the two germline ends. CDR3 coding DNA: TGTGCCAGCAGTGAAGAGGGACTTTCCAACTATGGCTACACCTTC. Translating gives CASSEEGLSNYGYTF.

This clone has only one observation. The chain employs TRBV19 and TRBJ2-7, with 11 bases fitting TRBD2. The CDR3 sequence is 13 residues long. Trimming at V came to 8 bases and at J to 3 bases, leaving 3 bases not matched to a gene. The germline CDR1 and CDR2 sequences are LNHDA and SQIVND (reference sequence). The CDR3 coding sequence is TGTGCCAGTGGACTAGCGGGCGACTACGAGCAGTACTTC. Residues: CASGLAGDYEQYF.

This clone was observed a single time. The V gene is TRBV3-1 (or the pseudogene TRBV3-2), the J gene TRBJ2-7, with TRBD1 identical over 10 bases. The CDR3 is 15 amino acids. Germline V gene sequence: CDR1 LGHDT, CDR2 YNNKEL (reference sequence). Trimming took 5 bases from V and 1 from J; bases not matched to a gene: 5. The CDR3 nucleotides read TGTGCCAGCAGCACCCGGGACAGGGGTTCCTACGAGCAGTACTTC. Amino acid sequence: CASSTRDRGSYEQYF.

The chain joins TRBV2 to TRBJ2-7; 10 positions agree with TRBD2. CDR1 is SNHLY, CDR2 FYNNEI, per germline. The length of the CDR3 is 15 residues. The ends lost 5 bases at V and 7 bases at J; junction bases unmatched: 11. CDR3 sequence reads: CASSSSSGGTGEQYF. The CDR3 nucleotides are TGTGCCAGCAGTAGCTCTAGCGGGGGAACGGGGGAGCAGTACTTC.

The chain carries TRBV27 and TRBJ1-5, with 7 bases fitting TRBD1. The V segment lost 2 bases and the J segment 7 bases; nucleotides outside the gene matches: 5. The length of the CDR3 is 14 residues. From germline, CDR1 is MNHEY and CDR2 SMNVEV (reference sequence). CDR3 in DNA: TGTGCCAGCAGTTTAAATCAACAGGGGCAGCCCCAGCATTTT. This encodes CASSLNQQGQPQHF.

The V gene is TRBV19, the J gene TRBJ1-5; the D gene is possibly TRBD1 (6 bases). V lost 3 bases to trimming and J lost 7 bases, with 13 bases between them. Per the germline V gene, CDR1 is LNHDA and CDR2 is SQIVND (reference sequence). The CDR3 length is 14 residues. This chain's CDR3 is CASSIGRGWQPQHF. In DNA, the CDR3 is TGTGCCAGTAGTATTGGCAGGGGCTGGCAGCCCCAGCATTTT.

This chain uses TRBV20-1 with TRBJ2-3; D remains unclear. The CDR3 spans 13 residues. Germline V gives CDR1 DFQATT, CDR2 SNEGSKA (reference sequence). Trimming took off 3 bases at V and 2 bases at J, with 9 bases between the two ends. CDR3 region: CSASGPITDTQYF. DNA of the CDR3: TGCAGTGCTAGTGGGCCCATCACAGATACGCAGTATTTT.

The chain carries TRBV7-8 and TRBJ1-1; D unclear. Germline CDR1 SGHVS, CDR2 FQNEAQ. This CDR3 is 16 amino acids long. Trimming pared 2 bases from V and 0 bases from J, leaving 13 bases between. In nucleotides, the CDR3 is TGTGCCAGCAGCTTAAGTGGTTCCCAGATGAACACTGAAGCTTTCTTT. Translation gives CASSLSGSQMNTEAFF. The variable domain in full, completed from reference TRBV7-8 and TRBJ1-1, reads GAGVSQSPRYKVAKRGQDVALRCDPISGHVSLFWYQQALGQGPEFLTYFQNEAQLDKSGLPSDRFFAERPEGSVSTLKIQRTQQEDSAVYLCASSLSGSQMNTEAFFGQGTRLTVV.

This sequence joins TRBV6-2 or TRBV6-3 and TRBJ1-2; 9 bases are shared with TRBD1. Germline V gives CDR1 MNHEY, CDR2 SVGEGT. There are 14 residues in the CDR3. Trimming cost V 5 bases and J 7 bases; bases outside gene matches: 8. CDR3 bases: TGTGCCAGCAGTATGACAGGGGGGAGCTCTGGCTACACCTTC. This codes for CASSMTGGSSGYTF.

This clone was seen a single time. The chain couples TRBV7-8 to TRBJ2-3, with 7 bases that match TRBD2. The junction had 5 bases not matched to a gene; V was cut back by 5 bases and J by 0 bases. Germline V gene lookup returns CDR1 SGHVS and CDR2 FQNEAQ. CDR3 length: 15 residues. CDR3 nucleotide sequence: TGTGCCAGCAGCACCGAGCGGGGAAGCACAGATACGCAGTATTTT. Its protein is CASSTERGSTDTQYF.

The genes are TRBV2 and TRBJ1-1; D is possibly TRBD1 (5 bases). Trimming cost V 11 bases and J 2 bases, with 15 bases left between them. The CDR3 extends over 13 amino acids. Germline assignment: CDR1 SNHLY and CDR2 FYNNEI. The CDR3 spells CAGRQPFNTEAFF. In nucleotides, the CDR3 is TGTGCCGGAAGACAGCCCTTTAACACTGAAGCTTTCTTT.

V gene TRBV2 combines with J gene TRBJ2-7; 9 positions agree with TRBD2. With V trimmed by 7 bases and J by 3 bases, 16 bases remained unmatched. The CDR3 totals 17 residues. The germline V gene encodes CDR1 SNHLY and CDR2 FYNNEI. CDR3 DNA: TGTGCCAGCATGAAGTCAACTAGCGGGTTTATACTCTACGAGCAGTACTTC. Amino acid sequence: CASMKSTSGFILYEQYF.